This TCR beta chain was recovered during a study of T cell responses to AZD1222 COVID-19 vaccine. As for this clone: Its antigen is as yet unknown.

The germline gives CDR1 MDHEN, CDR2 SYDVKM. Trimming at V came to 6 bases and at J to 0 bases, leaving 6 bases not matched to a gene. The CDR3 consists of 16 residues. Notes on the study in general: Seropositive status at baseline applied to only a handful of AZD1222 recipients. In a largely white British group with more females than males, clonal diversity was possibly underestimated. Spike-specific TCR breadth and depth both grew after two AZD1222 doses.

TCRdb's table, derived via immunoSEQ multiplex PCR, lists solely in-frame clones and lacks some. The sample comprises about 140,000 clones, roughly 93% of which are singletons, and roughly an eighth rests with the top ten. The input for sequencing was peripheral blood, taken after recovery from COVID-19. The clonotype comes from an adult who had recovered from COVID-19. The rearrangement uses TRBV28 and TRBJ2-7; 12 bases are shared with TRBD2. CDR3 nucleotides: TGTGCCAGCAGCCCCGGGACTAGCGGGTACTCCTACGAGCAGTACTTC. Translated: CASSPGTSGYSYEQYF.